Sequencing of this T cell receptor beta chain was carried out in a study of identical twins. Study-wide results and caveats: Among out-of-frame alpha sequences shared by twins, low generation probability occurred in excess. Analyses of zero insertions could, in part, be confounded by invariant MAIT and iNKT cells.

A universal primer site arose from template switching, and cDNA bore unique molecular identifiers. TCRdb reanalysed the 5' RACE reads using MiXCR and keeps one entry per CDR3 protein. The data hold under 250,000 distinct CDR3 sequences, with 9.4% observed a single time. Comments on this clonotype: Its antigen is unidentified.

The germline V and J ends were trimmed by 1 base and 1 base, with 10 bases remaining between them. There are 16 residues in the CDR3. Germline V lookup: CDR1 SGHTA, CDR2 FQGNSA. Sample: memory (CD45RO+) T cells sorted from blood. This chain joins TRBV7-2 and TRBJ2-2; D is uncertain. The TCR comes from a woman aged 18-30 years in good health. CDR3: CASSLGRSLNTGELFF. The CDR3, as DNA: TGTGCCAGCAGCTTAGGACGGAGTCTGAACACCGGGGAGCTGTTTTTT. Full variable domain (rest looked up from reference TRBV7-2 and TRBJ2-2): GAGVSQSPSNKVTEKGKDVELRCDPISGHTALYWYRQSLGQGLEFLIYFQGNSAPDKSGLPSDRFSAERTGGSVSTLTIQRTQQEDSAVYLCASSLGRSLNTGELFFGEGSRLTVL.